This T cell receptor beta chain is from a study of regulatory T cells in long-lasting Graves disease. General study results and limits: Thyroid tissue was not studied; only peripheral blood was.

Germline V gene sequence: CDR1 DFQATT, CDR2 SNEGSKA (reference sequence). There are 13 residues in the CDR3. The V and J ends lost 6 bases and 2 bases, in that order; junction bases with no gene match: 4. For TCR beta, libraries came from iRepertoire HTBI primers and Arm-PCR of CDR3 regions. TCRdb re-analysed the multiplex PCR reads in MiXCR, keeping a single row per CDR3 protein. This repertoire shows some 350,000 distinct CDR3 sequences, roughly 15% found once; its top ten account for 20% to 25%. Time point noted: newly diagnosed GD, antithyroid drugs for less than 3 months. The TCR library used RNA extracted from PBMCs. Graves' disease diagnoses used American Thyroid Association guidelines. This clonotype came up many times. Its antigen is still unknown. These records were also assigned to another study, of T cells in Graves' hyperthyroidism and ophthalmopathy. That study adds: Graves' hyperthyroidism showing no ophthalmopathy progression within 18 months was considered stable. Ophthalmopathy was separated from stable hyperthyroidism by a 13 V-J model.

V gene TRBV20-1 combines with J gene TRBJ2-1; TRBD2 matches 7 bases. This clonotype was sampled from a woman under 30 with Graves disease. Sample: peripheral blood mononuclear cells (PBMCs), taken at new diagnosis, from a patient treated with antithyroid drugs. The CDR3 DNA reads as TGCAGTGCCCTAGCGGATACCTACAATGAGCAGTTCTTC. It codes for CSALADTYNEQFF.